Listed below are T cell receptor beta chains from one sample, sequenced in a study of T cells in Graves' hyperthyroidism and ophthalmopathy. TCRdb re-analysed the multiplex PCR reads in MiXCR, keeping a single row per CDR3 protein. The sample has a few hundred thousand distinct CDR3 sequences, roughly 13% seen once; the top ten hold 30% to 40%. Sequences were obtained from blood. These receptors were collected from a woman aged 40 to 55 with Graves' ophthalmopathy. Each CDR3 is given with its conserved first and last residue. A D gene is named only where the DNA matches it firmly. Rows give clone size only sometimes, using once, few, many, or a class for an expanded clone.

size: -
D: -
V: TRBV6-2/TRBV6-3
J: TRBJ2-7
DNA: TGTGCCAGCAGTTACGGGGGAAGCGGGCCCTACGAGCAGTACTTC
CDR3: CASSYGGSGPYEQYF

size: many
D: -
V: TRBV7-9
J: TRBJ2-1
DNA: TGTGCCAGCAGCTTGGTCCAAAACAATGAGCAGTTCTTC
CDR3: CASSLVQNNEQFF

size: -
D: TRBD2
V: TRBV20-1
J: TRBJ2-1
DNA: TGCAGTGCTAGAGAATGGGCTAGCGGGATCTATGAGCAGTTCTTC
CDR3: CSAREWASGIYEQFF

size: -
D: TRBD1
V: TRBV19
J: TRBJ2-3
DNA: TGTGCCAGTAGTCCACAACCACCGGGACAGGGCACAGATACGCAGTATTTT
CDR3: CASSPQPPGQGTDTQYF

size: -
D: -
V: TRBV4-1
J: TRBJ2-7
DNA: TGCGCCAGCAGCCCCCAAGGGGGGGGGGTGGTTGACGAGCAGTACTTC
CDR3: CASSPQGGGVVDEQYF

size: many
D: -
V: TRBV20-1
J: TRBJ1-1
DNA: TGCAGTGCTAGGCCCCGGGAGGGTAAGAGAAGGGGCACTGAAGCTTTCTTT
CDR3: CSARPREGKRRGTEAFF

size: -
D: -
V: TRBV7-7
J: TRBJ2-1
DNA: TGTGCCAGCAGCTTAGCGTTCAGGGATGAGCAGTTCTTC
CDR3: CASSLAFRDEQFF

size: -
D: -
V: TRBV6-4
J: TRBJ2-2
DNA: TGTGCCAGCAGTGACTCAAGTGAAACCGGGGAGCTGTTTTTT
CDR3: CASSDSSETGELFF

size: many
D: -
V: TRBV11-2
J: TRBJ2-3
DNA: TGTGCCAGCAGCCGTAATACAGATACGCAGTATTTT
CDR3: CASSRNTDTQYF

size: many
D: TRBD1
V: TRBV7-9
J: TRBJ2-5
DNA: TGTGCCAGCAGCTTAGGGGACAGGGAAGGAGAGACCCAGTACTTC
CDR3: CASSLGDREGETQYF

size: -
D: -
V: TRBV12-3/TRBV12-4
J: TRBJ2-2
DNA: TGTGCCAGCAGTTTATACGAGGCCGGGGAGCTGTTTTTT
CDR3: CASSLYEAGELFF

size: -
D: -
V: TRBV20-1
J: TRBJ2-3
DNA: TGCAGTGCCAGACCCGCGGGGCAGGGAACTGCAGATACGCAGTATTTT
CDR3: CSARPAGQGTADTQYF

size: many
D: TRBD1
V: TRBV29-1
J: TRBJ2-1
DNA: TGCAGCGTTGTGGACAGGGACAGCTCCTACAATGAGCAGTTCTTC
CDR3: CSVVDRDSSYNEQFF

size: many
D: TRBD2
V: TRBV29-1
J: TRBJ2-3
DNA: TGCAGCGTTGAAGTCCATCGGGGGGGCACAGATACGCAGTATTTT
CDR3: CSVEVHRGGTDTQYF

size: -
D: -
V: TRBV29-1
J: TRBJ2-7
DNA: TGCAGCGTTGTTCGACAGCCGTACGAGCAGTACTTC
CDR3: CSVVRQPYEQYF

size: -
D: -
V: TRBV5-8
J: TRBJ2-2
DNA: TGTGCCAGCAGCCCCCTCAGCTCAACTCTAAACACCGGGGAGCTGTTTTTT
CDR3: CASSPLSSTLNTGELFF

size: -
D: TRBD1
V: TRBV2
J: TRBJ2-7
DNA: TGTGCCAGCAGTGAGAGGACAGGGCCCACTGGCGAGCAGTACTTC
CDR3: CASSERTGPTGEQYF

size: many
D: TRBD1
V: TRBV7-9
J: TRBJ2-7
DNA: TGTGCCAGCAGCCCAGGGGGACAGCTCTCCTACGAGCAGTACTTC
CDR3: CASSPGGQLSYEQYF

size: -
D: TRBD1
V: TRBV25-1
J: TRBJ2-3
DNA: TGTGCCAGCAGTGAGGGACAGGGGTCGGGAGATACGCAGTATTTT
CDR3: CASSEGQGSGDTQYF

size: many
D: -
V: TRBV28
J: TRBJ2-3
DNA: TGTGCCAGCAGTGGTTATTCAGATACGCAGTATTTT
CDR3: CASSGYSDTQYF

size: many
D: -
V: TRBV12-3/TRBV12-4
J: TRBJ2-1
DNA: TGTGCCAGTCACCCGAGGGGGGGCTTGGATGAGCAGTTCTTC
CDR3: CASHPRGGLDEQFF

size: -
D: -
V: TRBV7-9
J: TRBJ2-7
DNA: TGTGCCAGCAGCTCATGGACAACCTACGAGCAGTACTTC
CDR3: CASSSWTTYEQYF

size: many
D: -
V: TRBV2
J: TRBJ2-3
DNA: TGTGCCAGCAGTATTGTCAGTAACACAGATACGCAGTATTTT
CDR3: CASSIVSNTDTQYF

size: -
D: -
V: TRBV5-5
J: TRBJ1-1
DNA: TGTGCCAGCAGCTTGAGAGAATCGGGCTCTACTGAAGCTTTCTTT
CDR3: CASSLRESGSTEAFF

size: many
D: -
V: TRBV4-1
J: TRBJ2-3
DNA: TGCGCCAGCAGCCAAGTAAGGACCACGCCTACGCAGTATTTT
CDR3: CASSQVRTTPTQYF

size: many
D: TRBD1
V: TRBV15
J: TRBJ2-5
DNA: TGTGCCACCAGCAGGACAGGGACACAAGAGACCCAGTACTTC
CDR3: CATSRTGTQETQYF

size: few
D: TRBD2
V: TRBV15
J: TRBJ2-7
DNA: TGTGCCACCAGCAGCGGTGGGGGGGCCTACGAGCAGTACTTC
CDR3: CATSSGGGAYEQYF

size: few
D: TRBD1
V: TRBV5-1
J: TRBJ1-5
DNA: TGCGCCAGCAGCAATACAGGGGGAGACAATCAGCCCCAGCATTTT
CDR3: CASSNTGGDNQPQHF

size: many
D: -
V: TRBV27
J: TRBJ2-2
DNA: TGTGCCAGCAGTTTTGCTTGGCGTTCCGGGGAGCTGTTTTTT
CDR3: CASSFAWRSGELFF

size: many
D: TRBD2
V: TRBV20-1
J: TRBJ2-1
DNA: TGCAGTGCTAGAGCTTCCATTAGCGGGAGTTATAATGAGCAGTTCTTC
CDR3: CSARASISGSYNEQFF

size: many
D: TRBD2
V: TRBV10-2
J: TRBJ2-5
DNA: TGCGCCAGCAGCGCTCTCCGTAGCGGGAAAGAGACCCAGTACTTC
CDR3: CASSALRSGKETQYF

size: -
D: -
V: TRBV5-4
J: TRBJ2-1
DNA: TGTGCCAGCAGCTTGGTGCGTGGTGTCAGTTACAATGAGCAGTTCTTC
CDR3: CASSLVRGVSYNEQFF

size: many
D: TRBD2
V: TRBV24-1
J: TRBJ2-1
DNA: TGTGCCACCAGTGATCCTAACGGGGGGAATAACAATGAGCAGTTCTTC
CDR3: CATSDPNGGNNNEQFF

size: few
D: -
V: TRBV6-2/TRBV6-3
J: TRBJ2-2
DNA: TGTGCCAGCAGTTCCTTTGGGGGTTCCACCGGGGAGCTGTTTTTT
CDR3: CASSSFGGSTGELFF

size: many
D: -
V: TRBV12-3/TRBV12-4
J: TRBJ1-2
DNA: TGTGCCAGCAGTTTATTGGCCTCTCAGGGCTACACCTTC
CDR3: CASSLLASQGYTF

size: -
D: -
V: TRBV24-1
J: TRBJ2-1
DNA: TGTGCCACCAGTGATTCACTCCCGGTGAAGGGCCCCAGCTCCTACAATGAGCAGTTCTTC
CDR3: CATSDSLPVKGPSSYNEQFF

size: many
D: -
V: TRBV6-6
J: TRBJ1-1
DNA: TGTGCCAGCAGTTACCAAACCAGTAAGGGAACTGAAGCTTTCTTT
CDR3: CASSYQTSKGTEAFF

size: many
D: TRBD2
V: TRBV27
J: TRBJ2-1
DNA: TGTGCCAGCAGCACGGCCGGGGGGAGCTCCTACAATGAGCAGTTCTTC
CDR3: CASSTAGGSSYNEQFF

size: few
D: -
V: TRBV27
J: TRBJ1-2
DNA: TGTGCCAGCAGTTTAAGTCGGAACTATGGCTACATCTTC
CDR3: CASSLSRNYGYIF

size: few
D: -
V: TRBV19
J: TRBJ2-7
DNA: TGTGCCAGTACCGGGGACCGAAGGGACTACGAGCAGTACTTC
CDR3: CASTGDRRDYEQYF

size: many
D: -
V: TRBV6-1
J: TRBJ2-1
DNA: TGTGCCAGCAGGGAACCCAGACTAGGCGGGAACAATGAGCAGTTCTTC
CDR3: CASREPRLGGNNEQFF

size: -
D: -
V: TRBV3-1
J: TRBJ1-2
DNA: TGTGCCAGCAGCCAGGGACGGGCTAACTATGGCTACACCTTC
CDR3: CASSQGRANYGYTF

size: many
D: TRBD2
V: TRBV11-1
J: TRBJ2-1
DNA: TGTGCCAGCAGCTTAGCACTAGCGGGGGCGGATGAGCAGTTCTTC
CDR3: CASSLALAGADEQFF

size: many
D: -
V: TRBV3-1
J: TRBJ2-7
DNA: TGTGCCAGCAGCCAAGCGGGTCCCTACGAGCAGTACTTC
CDR3: CASSQAGPYEQYF

size: -
D: -
V: TRBV28
J: TRBJ2-2
DNA: TGTGCCAGCAGCAAGAAGACCCTGAACACCGGGGAGCTGTTTTTT
CDR3: CASSKKTLNTGELFF

size: few
D: -
V: TRBV10-2
J: TRBJ2-7
DNA: TGCGCCAGCAGTGAGCCTCCGGGGGAGCAGTACTTC
CDR3: CASSEPPGEQYF

size: few
D: -
V: TRBV30
J: TRBJ2-7
DNA: TGTGCCTGGGCAACAGGTTACGAGCAGTACTTC
CDR3: CAWATGYEQYF

size: few
D: TRBD1
V: TRBV7-9
J: TRBJ2-7
DNA: TGTGCCGTAGGGGGATTGTCCAGGGGACAGGGAACACTTTTCAGCTCCTACGAGCAGTACTTC
CDR3: CAVGGLSRGQGTLFSSYEQYF

size: -
D: TRBD1
V: TRBV20-1
J: TRBJ2-7
DNA: TGCAGTGCTGGGAGGACAGGGTTCGAGCAGTACTTC
CDR3: CSAGRTGFEQYF

size: few
D: TRBD2
V: TRBV19
J: TRBJ2-2
DNA: TGTGCCAGTAGTACCCGACTAGCCGGCGGGGAGCTGTTTTTT
CDR3: CASSTRLAGGELFF

size: many
D: -
V: TRBV12-3/TRBV12-4
J: TRBJ1-3
DNA: TGTGCCAGCAGTTTCAGGGCCTCTGGAAACACCATATATTTT
CDR3: CASSFRASGNTIYF

size: few
D: TRBD2
V: TRBV10-2
J: TRBJ2-1
DNA: TGCGCCAGCACTCTAGCGGGGGTCAGTAATGAGCAGTTCTTC
CDR3: CASTLAGVSNEQFF

size: few
D: TRBD2
V: TRBV10-3
J: TRBJ2-5
DNA: TGTGCCATCAGGGGTAGCGGGGGGGCCGAGACCCAGTACTTC
CDR3: CAIRGSGGAETQYF

size: -
D: -
V: TRBV20-1
J: TRBJ1-1
DNA: TGCAGTGCTAGCCGTGGGAACACTGAAGCTCTCTTT
CDR3: CSASRGNTEALF